The clone carrying this T cell receptor beta chain was counted only a few times. What it recognizes is unknown. The protocol was immunoSEQ multiplex PCR, while the TCRdb copy is restricted to in-frame clones and leaves out a portion. The data show approximately 110,000 clones, 84% seen once. The data stem from a study of T cell responses to AZD1222 COVID-19 vaccine. General observations from the study: Baseline antibody screening turned up just six seropositive AZD1222 recipients. White British ancestry dominated among donors, who included more females, and clonal diversity was possibly underestimated.

The V end lost 6 bases, the J end lost 1 base, and 4 bases lay between the germline ends. CDR3 length: 13 amino acids. Germline CDR1 is MDHEN and CDR2 is SYDVKM. The source of this sequence is an adult in good health. Material: peripheral blood, obtained on day 0 of AZD1222 vaccination. This rearrangement joins TRBV28 to TRBJ2-6, with D hard to call. This chain's CDR3 is CASRGSGANVLTF. The CDR3 DNA sequence: TGTGCCAGCAGGGGGTCTGGGGCCAACGTCCTGACTTTC. Full variable domain (missing parts from reference TRBV28 and TRBJ2-6): DVKVTQSSRYLVKRTGEKVFLECVQDMDHENMFWYRQDPGLGLRLIYFSYDVKMKEKGDIPEGYSVSREKKERFSLILESASTNQTSMYLCASRGSGANVLTFGAGSRLTVL.